These T cell receptor beta chains were read from a single sample in a study of beta chain features in type 1 diabetes. Some clones are missing from TCRdb's copy, which holds only in-frame ones; the method was immunoSEQ multiplex PCR. The sample has fewer than 350,000 clones; roughly 15% are singletons. Sequenced sample: naive CD4+ T cells from blood. Receptor source: a young man with type 1 diabetes. CDR3s include the opening cysteine and the closing phenylalanine or tryptophan. A D gene is named only where the DNA matches it firmly. The size field is filled for only some rows; it gives once, few, many or a size class.

size: .
D: TRBD2
J: TRBJ2-7
V: TRBV6-6
DNA: TGTGCCAGCAGTGGACTAGCGGGACCCTACGAGCAGTACTTC
CDR3: CASSGLAGPYEQYF

size: .
D: TRBD1
J: TRBJ2-7
V: TRBV30
DNA: TGTGCCTGGAGTAGACAGGGTGCCTACGAGCAGTACTTC
CDR3: CAWSRQGAYEQYF

size: few
D: TRBD1
J: TRBJ2-5
V: TRBV7-9
DNA: TGTGCCAGCAGCTTACTTCCAGGGGGACAAGAGACCCAGTACTTC
CDR3: CASSLLPGGQETQYF

size: few
D: .
J: TRBJ2-7
V: TRBV11-1
DNA: TGTGCCAGCAGCTTATCGTCGTACGAGCAGTACTTC
CDR3: CASSLSSYEQYF

size: .
D: .
J: TRBJ2-7
V: TRBV7-2
DNA: TGTGCCAGCAGCTTGCTGGGGGCTGAAAACGAGCAGTACTTC
CDR3: CASSLLGAENEQYF

size: few
D: .
J: TRBJ1-1
V: TRBV5-1
DNA: TGCGCCAGCAGCTTGGGTATGAACACTGAAGCTTTCTTT
CDR3: CASSLGMNTEAFF

size: .
D: .
J: TRBJ2-7
V: TRBV7-9
DNA: TGTGCCAGCAGCTCCCTGCGCTTC
CDR3: CASSSLRF

size: few
D: .
J: TRBJ1-1
V: TRBV29-1
DNA: TGCAGCGTTGAGTCCTTAATGAACACTGAAGCTTTCTTT
CDR3: CSVESLMNTEAFF

size: .
D: .
J: TRBJ1-2
V: TRBV7-2
DNA: TGTGCCAGCAGCCCTCCGGGAAGGGCCAACTATGGCTACACCTTC
CDR3: CASSPPGRANYGYTF

size: few
D: .
J: TRBJ2-5
V: TRBV2
DNA: TGTGCCAGCAGTGGTTTAGCGGAATACCAAGAGACCCAGTACTTC
CDR3: CASSGLAEYQETQYF

size: .
D: .
J: TRBJ2-7
V: TRBV28
DNA: TGTGCCAGCAGTGAGACTGGACAGAACTACGAGCAGTACTTC
CDR3: CASSETGQNYEQYF

size: .
D: .
J: TRBJ2-2
V: TRBV9
DNA: TGTGCCAGCAGCGGGGCTAACACCGGGGAGCTGTTTTTT
CDR3: CASSGANTGELFF

size: few
D: .
J: TRBJ2-5
V: TRBV7-9
DNA: TGTGCCAGCAGGGGTTCACCGGAGTACCAAGAGACCCAGTACTTC
CDR3: CASRGSPEYQETQYF

size: .
D: TRBD2
J: TRBJ2-1
V: TRBV10-1
DNA: TGCGCCAGCAGACTGACTAGCGGATGGTTTACCAATGAGCAGTTCTTC
CDR3: CASRLTSGWFTNEQFF

size: few
D: .
J: TRBJ2-3
V: TRBV10-3
DNA: TGTGCCATCAACGGGGTCACTAGCACAGATACGCAGTATTTT
CDR3: CAINGVTSTDTQYF

size: .
D: TRBD1
J: TRBJ2-3
V: TRBV5-6
DNA: TGTGCCAGCAGCTTGGTGCCAGGGGGTGTAGATACGCAGTATTTT
CDR3: CASSLVPGGVDTQYF

size: few
D: TRBD2
J: TRBJ2-1
V: TRBV10-2
DNA: TGCGCCAGCAGACTAGCGGGGGGCTCCACCAATGAGCAGTTCTTC
CDR3: CASRLAGGSTNEQFF

size: few
D: .
J: TRBJ2-3
V: TRBV7-2
DNA: TGTGCCAGCAGCTTGGGACTTATCACAGATACGCAGTATTTT
CDR3: CASSLGLITDTQYF

size: few
D: .
J: TRBJ2-2
V: TRBV2
DNA: TGTGCCAGCAGTGAACGCAGGGGCGGCACCGGGGAGCTGTTTTTT
CDR3: CASSERRGGTGELFF

size: .
D: TRBD2
J: TRBJ2-1
V: TRBV15
DNA: TGTGCCACCAGCAGAGATGGGGGTAGCGGGGGAGCCTACAATGAGCAGTTCTTC
CDR3: CATSRDGGSGGAYNEQFF

size: .
D: .
J: TRBJ1-2
V: TRBV7-2
DNA: TGTGCCAGCAGCTTTTTTAATATTCACACCTTC
CDR3: CASSFFNIHTF

size: few
D: TRBD2
J: TRBJ2-2
V: TRBV30
DNA: TGTGCCTGGACCATATCAAGGACACCGGGGGGAGGGGAGCTGTTTTTT
CDR3: CAWTISRTPGGGELFF

size: few
D: TRBD1
J: TRBJ1-2
V: TRBV5-4
DNA: TGTGCCAGCAGCTTGGCCTTGAGGGGGCGCGATGGCTACACCTTC
CDR3: CASSLALRGRDGYTF

size: few
D: .
J: TRBJ2-3
V: TRBV9
DNA: TGTGCCAGCAGCGTTCGGGCGGGGCCGCAGTATTTT
CDR3: CASSVRAGPQYF

size: few
D: TRBD1
J: TRBJ2-7
V: TRBV5-6
DNA: TGTGCCAGCAGGACCCGGGACAGGGGCCACGAGCAGTACTTC
CDR3: CASRTRDRGHEQYF

size: .
D: TRBD2
J: TRBJ2-1
V: TRBV5-1
DNA: TGCGCCAGCAGCAAGCTAGCGGGGGGTATGAATGAGCAGTTCTTC
CDR3: CASSKLAGGMNEQFF

size: .
D: TRBD2
J: TRBJ2-1
V: TRBV30
DNA: TGTGCCTGGAGGGGGACTAGCGGTAATAAGCAGTTCTTC
CDR3: CAWRGTSGNKQFF

size: few
D: TRBD2
J: TRBJ2-1
V: TRBV4-2
DNA: TGTGCCAGCAGCCGGGCACTAGCGGCGTCCCTCAGCTCCTACAATGAGCAGTTCTTC
CDR3: CASSRALAASLSSYNEQFF

size: few
D: .
J: TRBJ1-6
V: TRBV19
DNA: TGTGCCAGTAGTATGTCTGCGGGGAATTCACCCCTCCACTTT
CDR3: CASSMSAGNSPLHF

size: few
D: .
J: TRBJ2-5
V: TRBV10-3
DNA: TGTGCCATCAACAGGACCCCCCAAGAGACCCAGTACTTC
CDR3: CAINRTPQETQYF

size: .
D: .
J: TRBJ2-3
V: TRBV7-2
DNA: TGTGCCAGCAGCCCCCCGGGGTTAGATACGCAGTATTTT
CDR3: CASSPPGLDTQYF

size: .
D: .
J: TRBJ2-2
V: TRBV6-6
DNA: TGTGCCAGCAGTTATTCCGGGACTACCGGGGAGCTGTTTTTT
CDR3: CASSYSGTTGELFF

size: few
D: TRBD2
J: TRBJ2-1
V: TRBV10-3
DNA: TGTGCCATCAGCGTTGTGTGGACTAGCGGCTTCAATGAGCAGTTCTTC
CDR3: CAISVVWTSGFNEQFF